One sample yielded the 30 T cell receptor beta chains listed below, sequenced in a study of response to subunit inactivated influenza vaccine. TCRdb independently ran MiXCR on the RT-PCR reads; one entry per CDR3 protein. The sample lists about half a million distinct CDR3 sequences, about 7.6% occurring once. The starting material was PBMCs from blood, obtained roughly 24 months after vaccination. Source of these receptors: a man aged 45 to 70 who received an inactivated influenza vaccine.

This clonotype appeared a few times. The J gene is TRBJ1-1, the V gene TRBV11-2; 7 nucleotides line up with TRBD1. This CDR3 is built from 15 residues. After removal of 4 bases from V and 1 base from J, the junction contained 6 bases not matched to a gene. Germline V gene sequence: CDR1 SGHAT, CDR2 FQNNGV. This chain's CDR3 is CASSYRGGKNTEAFF. CDR3 coding DNA: TGTGCCAGCAGCTACAGAGGGGGCAAGAACACTGAAGCTTTCTTT. The whole variable domain, remainder taken from reference TRBV11-2 and TRBJ1-1, is EAGVAQSPRYKIIEKRQSVAFWCNPISGHATLYWYQQILGQGPKLLIQFQNNGVVDDSQLPKDRFSAERLKGVDSTLKIQPAKLEDSAVYLCASSYRGGKNTEAFFGQGTRLTVV.

This clonotype was counted ten times or more. The rearrangement joins TRBV20-1 to TRBJ2-3, with TRBD2 matching 8 bases. The CDR3 totals 16 residues. Losses at the gene ends were 3 bases for V and 3 bases for J; bases not matched to a gene: 11. Germline CDR1 reads DFQATT; CDR2 reads SNEGSKA (reference sequence). DNA for the CDR3: TGCAGTGCTAGTCCCCGACTAGCGATACGTACAGATACGCAGTATTTT. Translating it yields CSASPRLAIRTDTQYF.

The chain recombines TRBV4-3 with TRBJ2-7; the D gene is possibly TRBD2 (6 bases). The CDR3 runs 18 residues. Germline assignment: CDR1 LGHNA and CDR2 YSLEER. V lost 2 bases and J 2 bases, leaving 22 bases between the germline ends. CDR3 nucleotides: TGCGCCAGCAGCCAAAACTCCTTTAGGCGGGGAACAGCCTACGAGCAGTACTTC. Residues: CASSQNSFRRGTAYEQYF.

Many counts were recorded for this clonotype. V usage is TRBV4-1 and J usage is TRBJ1-1, with 10 bases lining up with TRBD1. Germline V gene data show CDR1 as MGHRA and CDR2 as YSYEKL. CDR3 size: 15 residues. V dropped 1 base and J dropped 3; count of bases not matched to a gene: 2. The CDR3 spells CASSQVGQGYTEAFF. CDR3 bases: TGCGCCAGCAGCCAAGTGGGACAGGGGTACACTGAAGCTTTCTTT.

This clonotype came up many times. The chain carries TRBV10-3 and TRBJ1-1; no reliable D call. Germline-derived CDR1 and CDR2 are ENHRY and SYGVKD. Trimming took off 6 bases at V and 0 bases at J, with 14 bases between the two ends. The CDR3 loop spans 15 amino acids. CDR3 loop: CAIRTSGIMNTEAFF. For the CDR3, the DNA is TGTGCCATCAGGACCTCTGGGATAATGAACACTGAAGCTTTCTTT.

V is TRBV7-3 and J is TRBJ2-1; D might be TRBD2 (7 bases). With 1 base removed from V and 0 bases from J, the gap between germline ends came to 10 bases. Germline CDR1 is SGHTA and CDR2 is FQGTGA. This CDR3 is built from 16 residues. CDR3 in amino acids: CASSLSGGLSYNEQFF. The CDR3 DNA reads as TGTGCCAGCAGCTTAAGCGGGGGCCTCTCCTACAATGAGCAGTTCTTC.

This clonotype was detected only a few times. The CDR3 sequence: CASSYSIAGMGEQYF. The CDR3 DNA follows: TGTGCCAGCAGTTACTCGATAGCGGGGATGGGGGAGCAGTACTTC. The V and J genes are TRBV6-2 or TRBV6-3 and TRBJ2-7; TRBD2 aligns across 8 bases. The CDR3 sequence is 15 residues long. The junction had 8 bases not matched to a gene; V was cut back by 0 bases and J by 7 bases. Germline loops: CDR1 MNHEY, CDR2 SVGEGT.

This clonotype was observed a handful of times. The chain carries TRBV7-8 and TRBJ2-1; no reliable D call. The germline CDR1 and CDR2 sequences are SGHVS and FQNEAQ. This CDR3 comprises 15 residues. V was pared by 5 bases and J by 10 bases, with 21 bases between. The CDR3 protein is CASSGHGLPFSEQFF. For the CDR3, the DNA is TGTGCCAGCAGCGGGCACGGCCTCCCGTTCTCAGAGCAGTTCTTC.

This clonotype has ten or more counts. The CDR3 loop reads CASSLEGPSGGNEQFF. As DNA, the CDR3 is TGCGCCAGCAGCTTGGAGGGCCCTTCGGGTGGAAATGAGCAGTTCTTC. The gene calls are TRBV5-1 and TRBJ2-1, with unresolved D. Trimming cost V 0 bases and J 7 bases, with 17 bases left between them. The germline gives CDR1 SGHRS, CDR2 YFSETQ. The CDR3 sequence is 16 residues long.

The rearrangement links TRBV6-1 to TRBJ2-7, with 7 nucleotides matching TRBD1. The CDR3 is 14 amino acids. Germline V lookup: CDR1 MNHNS, CDR2 SASEGT. Trimming removed 6 bases from V and 0 bases from J; junction bases left unmatched: 5. This CDR3 reads CASRSGQNSYEQYF. CDR3 nucleotide sequence: TGTGCCAGCAGATCGGGACAGAACTCCTACGAGCAGTACTTC.

In this sample, this clonotype turned up many times. The genes are TRBV28 and TRBJ2-1, with a tentative D call TRBD2 (6 bases). Per germline, CDR1 MDHEN and CDR2 SYDVKM. This CDR3 contains 16 residues. The V end lost 1 base, the J end lost 4 bases, and 14 bases lay between the germline ends. The CDR3 protein is CASSLLSPGDYNEQFF. CDR3 nucleotide sequence: TGTGCCAGCAGTTTATTGAGTCCGGGAGATTACAATGAGCAGTTCTTC. Full variable domain (outside the CDR3, taken from reference TRBV28 and TRBJ2-1): DVKVTQSSRYLVKRTGEKVFLECVQDMDHENMFWYRQDPGLGLRLIYFSYDVKMKEKGDIPEGYSVSREKKERFSLILESASTNQTSMYLCASSLLSPGDYNEQFFGPGTRLTVL.

In its sample, this clonotype was seen many times. The gene calls are TRBV29-1 and TRBJ2-2; D is ambiguous. In germline, CDR1 is SQVTM, CDR2 ANQGSEA. The CDR3 is 11 amino acids. V was shortened by 7 bases and J by 8 bases, with 11 bases between the two germline ends. CDR3 DNA sequence: TGCAGCGCTAGACTGTTTGGGGAGCTGTTTTTT. This codes for CSARLFGELFF.

The chain links TRBV29-1 to TRBJ2-7; no definite D call. CDR1 and CDR2 from the germline V gene are SQVTM and ANQGSEA. The CDR3 covers 12 residues. Deletions cut 4 bases from V and 7 bases from J, with 14 bases between. CDR3 bases: TGCAGCGTTGGATACGGGCTAGGGGAGCAGTACTTC. This gives the protein CSVGYGLGEQYF.

CDR3 nucleotide sequence: TGTGCCAGCACCAGAGGGGGGGGCTCCTATAATTCACCCCTCCACTTT. Translated, it gives CASTRGGGSYNSPLHF. The chain combines TRBV9 with TRBJ1-6; tentative D call: TRBD1 (6 bases). This CDR3 contains 16 residues. Trimming shortened V by 6 bases and J by 0 bases, and 13 bases separated the two germline ends. Germline CDR1 SGDLS, CDR2 YYNGEE.

The chain uses TRBV20-1 and TRBJ2-1; 10 bases map to TRBD2. J gave up 2 bases and V 0 bases, and 7 bases lay outside the gene matches. Germline CDR1 is DFQATT and CDR2 is SNEGSKA (reference sequence). The CDR3 spans 17 residues. The CDR3 is CSARDLAGVSTYNEQFF. The CDR3 DNA reads TGCAGTGCTAGAGACCTAGCGGGGGTGAGCACCTACAATGAGCAGTTCTTC.

The table lists this clonotype with many counts. The CDR3 nucleotides are TGTGCCAGCAGTCCTCGGACTAGCGGGAGTGGTGGGGAGCTGTTTTTT. It specifies CASSPRTSGSGGELFF. This chain uses TRBV12-3 or TRBV12-4 with TRBJ2-2; 13 bases are shared with TRBD2. With 5 bases clipped from V and 8 bases from J, the junction kept 8 bases outside the gene matches. The CDR3 is 16 amino acids.

There are a few counts of this clonotype. This chain connects TRBV20-1 to TRBJ2-7, with D possibly being TRBD2 (5 bases). The V gene lost 5 bases and the J gene lost 3 bases, with 11 bases spanning the gap. The germline V gene has CDR1 DFQATT and CDR2 SNEGSKA (reference sequence). The CDR3 runs to 12 residues. CDR3 sequence (DNA): TGCAGTGCTTTCCATAGCGACTACGAGCAGTACTTC. This translates into CSAFHSDYEQYF.

This clonotype has only a few counts. The rearrangement joins TRBV5-1 to TRBJ2-5, with D hard to call. This CDR3 is 15 amino acids long. The germline V and J ends were trimmed by 0 bases and 5 bases, with 14 bases remaining between them. Looked up from germline, CDR1 is SGHRS and CDR2 is YFSETQ. CDR3 nucleotide sequence: TGCGCCAGCAGCTTGGTTGGTAGTATAAAGGAGACCCAGTACTTC. It is translated as CASSLVGSIKETQYF.

In its sample, this clonotype was seen many times. The gene calls are TRBV7-9 and TRBJ2-3; no clear D. Germline values: CDR1 SEHNR, CDR2 FQNEAQ (reference sequence). This CDR3 has 12 residues. V was trimmed by 1 base and J by 5 bases, leaving 4 bases between them. CDR3 sequence reads: CASSLVIDTQYF. The CDR3 DNA is TGTGCCAGCAGCTTAGTGATAGATACGCAGTATTTT.

The chain employs TRBV2 and TRBJ1-2; the D is unclear. This CDR3 is 10 amino acids long. Germline V CDR1 and CDR2: SNHLY, FYNNEI. V was shortened by 4 bases and J by 4 bases, with 1 base between the two germline ends. The CDR3 spells CASSAYGYTF. The DNA of the CDR3 is TGTGCCAGCAGTGCCTATGGCTACACCTTC.

This clonotype was seen ten or more times. The V call is TRBV6-4, the J call TRBJ2-3, with D possibly being TRBD1 (5 bases). Germline V gene lookup returns CDR1 MRHNA and CDR2 SNTAGT. The CDR3 contains 16 residues. Trimming took off 5 bases at V and 3 bases at J, with 18 bases between the two ends. CDR3 region: CASSCQGEMGTDTQYF. The CDR3 DNA follows: TGTGCCAGCAGTTGCCAAGGGGAAATGGGGACAGATACGCAGTATTTT.

This clonotype has a count of ten or more. This chain connects TRBV12-3 or TRBV12-4 to TRBJ2-1; D gene uncertain. CDR3 length: 17 amino acids. Trimming left V 5 bases short and J 1 base short, with 18 bases between. The chain's CDR3 is CASSRGAMGRSYNEQFF. CDR3 DNA sequence: TGTGCCAGCAGTCGCGGCGCCATGGGCAGATCCTACAATGAGCAGTTCTTC.

This clonotype turned up a few times. The chain has TRBV20-1 and TRBJ2-7, with 7 positions matching TRBD2. CDR1 and CDR2 from the germline V gene are DFQATT and SNEGSKA (reference sequence). The CDR3 contains 14 residues. V gave up 5 bases and J gave up 3 bases; unmatched junction bases: 10. DNA of the CDR3: TGCAGTGCTCAAAAGACTAGCCGCAACTACGAGCAGTACTTC. The encoded protein is CSAQKTSRNYEQYF.

The sample holds a few counts of this clonotype. No DNA is shown, since the ends of the CDR3 on it are uncertain; the CDR3 is the one TCRdb lists. CDR3 region: CASILGAKNTGELFF. The chain links TRBV12-3 or TRBV12-4 to TRBJ2-2; TRBD1, the table's D call, was not compared with the DNA. 15 amino acids form the CDR3, both terminal residues included.

This clonotype turned up a few times. The chain has TRBV11-2 and TRBJ1-2; D not certain. This CDR3 has 13 residues. Germline values: CDR1 SGHAT, CDR2 FQNNGV. V dropped 3 bases and J dropped 7 bases, with 12 bases sitting between them. The CDR3 loop reads CASSLMGMAGYTF. CDR3 in DNA: TGTGCCAGCAGCTTGATGGGGATGGCTGGCTACACCTTC.

This clonotype occurred many times. V and J are TRBV6-2 or TRBV6-3 and TRBJ2-7; 11 positions match TRBD2. The CDR3 covers 14 residues. Germline lookup yields CDR1 MNHEY and CDR2 SVGEGT. With 7 bases clipped from V and 8 bases from J, the junction kept 10 bases outside the gene matches. The CDR3 DNA follows: TGTGCCAGCAACCCGGGACTAGCGGAAAACAAGCAGTACTTC. Protein: CASNPGLAENKQYF.

This clonotype was seen only a few times. The rearrangement links TRBV6-2 or TRBV6-3 to TRBJ1-2; tentative D call: TRBD1 (5 bases). V was trimmed by 6 bases and J by 4 bases, leaving 15 bases between them. Germline CDR1 MNHEY, CDR2 SVGEGT. The CDR3 consists of 14 residues. As DNA, the CDR3 is TGTGCCAGCAGACCCTCCAGAGGGGTCTATGGCTACACCTTC. Residues: CASRPSRGVYGYTF.

The chain combines TRBV7-2 with TRBJ2-7; D ambiguous. CDR3 length equals 14 residues. Germline V gene data show CDR1 as SGHTA and CDR2 as FQGNSA. The V end was cut by 1 base, the J end by 5 bases, with 12 bases between. The chain's CDR3 is CASSLGSAWNEQYF. In DNA form, the CDR3 reads TGTGCCAGCAGCTTAGGGTCCGCATGGAACGAGCAGTACTTC.

This clonotype was seen only a few times. The chain recombines TRBV6-6 with TRBJ2-1, with TRBD2 matching 10 bases. The CDR3 length is 13 residues. Germline trimming cut 7 bases from V and 8 bases from J; bases unmatched to any gene: 5. Germline V gene data show CDR1 as MNHNY and CDR2 as SVGAGI (reference sequence). The CDR3 nucleotides are TGTGCCAGCATCAGCGGGAGGGTCGATGAGCAGTTCTTC. Its translation: CASISGRVDEQFF.

This chain links TRBV7-3 with TRBJ2-2, with a tentative D call TRBD2 (5 bases). V lost 4 bases and J lost 6, with 9 bases in between. The CDR3 runs 13 residues. CDR1 is SGHTA and CDR2 is FQGTGA in the germline V gene. Here the CDR3 DNA reads TGTGCCAGCAGCTCCGGAGGTCCCGGGGAGCTGTTTTTT. It is translated as CASSSGGPGELFF.